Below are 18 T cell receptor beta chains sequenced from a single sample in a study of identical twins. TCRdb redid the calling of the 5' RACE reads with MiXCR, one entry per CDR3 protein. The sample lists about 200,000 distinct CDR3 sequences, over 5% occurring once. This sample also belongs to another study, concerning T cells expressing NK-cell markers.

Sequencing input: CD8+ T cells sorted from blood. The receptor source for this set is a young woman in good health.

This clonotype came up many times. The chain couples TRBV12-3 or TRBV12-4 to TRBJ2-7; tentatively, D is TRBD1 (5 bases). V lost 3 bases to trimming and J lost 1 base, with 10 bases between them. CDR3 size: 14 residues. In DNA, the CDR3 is TGTGCCAGCAGTTTTGGGGCAGGGTCCTACGAGCAGTACTTC. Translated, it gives CASSFGAGSYEQYF.

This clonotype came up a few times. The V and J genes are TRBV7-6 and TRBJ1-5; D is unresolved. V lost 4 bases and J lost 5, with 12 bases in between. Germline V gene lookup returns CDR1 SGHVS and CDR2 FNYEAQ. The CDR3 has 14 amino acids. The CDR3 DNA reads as TGTGCCAGCAGCTCAAATACCGCCGATCAGCCCCAGCATTTT. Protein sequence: CASSSNTADQPQHF.

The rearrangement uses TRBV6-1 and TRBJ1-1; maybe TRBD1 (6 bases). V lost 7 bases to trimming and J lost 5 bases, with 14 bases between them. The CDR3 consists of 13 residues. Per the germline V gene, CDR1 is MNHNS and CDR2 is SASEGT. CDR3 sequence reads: CASTEGGLTEAFF. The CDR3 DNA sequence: TGTGCCAGCACCGAAGGGGGTCTAACTGAAGCTTTCTTT.

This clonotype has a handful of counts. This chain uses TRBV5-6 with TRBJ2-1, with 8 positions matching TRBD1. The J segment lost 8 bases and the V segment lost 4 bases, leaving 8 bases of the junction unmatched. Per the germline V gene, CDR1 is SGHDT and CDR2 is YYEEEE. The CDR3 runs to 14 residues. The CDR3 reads CASSLADRGDEQFF. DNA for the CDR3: TGTGCCAGCAGCCTCGCTGACAGGGGAGATGAGCAGTTCTTC.

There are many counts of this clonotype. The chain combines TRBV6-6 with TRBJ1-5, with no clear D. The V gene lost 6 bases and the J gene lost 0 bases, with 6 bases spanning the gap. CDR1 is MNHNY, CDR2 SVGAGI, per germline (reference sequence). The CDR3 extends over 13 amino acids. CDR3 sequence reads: CASSGDSNQPQHF. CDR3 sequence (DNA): TGTGCCAGCAGCGGAGATAGCAATCAGCCCCAGCATTTT.

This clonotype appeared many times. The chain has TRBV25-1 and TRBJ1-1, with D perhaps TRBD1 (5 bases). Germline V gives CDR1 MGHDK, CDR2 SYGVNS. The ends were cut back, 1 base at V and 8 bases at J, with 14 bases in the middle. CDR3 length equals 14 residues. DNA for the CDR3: TGTGCCAGCAGTGAATTGGGGTCAGGGATAGAAGCTTTCTTT. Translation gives CASSELGSGIEAFF.

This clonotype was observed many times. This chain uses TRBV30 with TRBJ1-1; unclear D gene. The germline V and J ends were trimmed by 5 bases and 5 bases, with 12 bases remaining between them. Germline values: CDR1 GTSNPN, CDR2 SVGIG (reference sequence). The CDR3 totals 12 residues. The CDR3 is CAWGSTGTEAFF. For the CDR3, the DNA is TGTGCCTGGGGGTCAACGGGGACTGAAGCTTTCTTT.

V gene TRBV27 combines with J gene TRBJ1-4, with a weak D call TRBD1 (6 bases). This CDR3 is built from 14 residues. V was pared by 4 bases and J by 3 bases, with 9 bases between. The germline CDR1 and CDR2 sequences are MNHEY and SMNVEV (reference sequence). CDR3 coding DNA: TGTGCCAGCAGTTCACAGGGTTCTAATGAAAAACTGTTTTTT. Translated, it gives CASSSQGSNEKLFF. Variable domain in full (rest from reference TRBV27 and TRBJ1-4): EAQVTQNPRYLITVTGKKLTVTCSQNMNHEYMSWYRQDPGLGLRQIYYSMNVEVTDKGDVPEGYKVSRKEKRNFPLILESPSPNQTSLYFCASSSQGSNEKLFFGSGTQLSVL.

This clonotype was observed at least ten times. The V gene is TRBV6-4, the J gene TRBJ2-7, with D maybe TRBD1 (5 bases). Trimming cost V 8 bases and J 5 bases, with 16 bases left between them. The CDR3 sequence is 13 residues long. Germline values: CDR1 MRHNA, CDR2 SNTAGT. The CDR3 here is CASGPTDSNEQYF. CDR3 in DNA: TGTGCCAGCGGGCCGACAGACAGTAACGAGCAGTACTTC.

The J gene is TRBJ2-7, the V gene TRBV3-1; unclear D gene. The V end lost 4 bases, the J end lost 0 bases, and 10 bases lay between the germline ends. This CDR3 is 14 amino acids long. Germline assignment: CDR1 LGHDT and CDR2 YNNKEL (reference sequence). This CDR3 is CASSPGGASYEQYF. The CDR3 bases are TGTGCCAGCAGCCCCGGTGGCGCCTCCTACGAGCAGTACTTC.

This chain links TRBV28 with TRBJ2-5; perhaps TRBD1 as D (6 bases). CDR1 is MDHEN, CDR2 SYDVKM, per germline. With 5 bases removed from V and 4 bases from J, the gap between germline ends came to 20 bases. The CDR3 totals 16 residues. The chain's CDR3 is CASSPLRGRARETQYF. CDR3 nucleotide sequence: TGTGCCAGCAGTCCCCTCAGGGGCAGGGCGAGAGAGACCCAGTACTTC.

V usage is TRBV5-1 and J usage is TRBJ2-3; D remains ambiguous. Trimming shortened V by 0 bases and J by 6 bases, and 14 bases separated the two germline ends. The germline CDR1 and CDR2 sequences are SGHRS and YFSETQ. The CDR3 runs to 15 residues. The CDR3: CASSLEGGMRDTQYF. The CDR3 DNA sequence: TGCGCCAGCAGCTTGGAGGGCGGAATGAGGGATACGCAGTATTTT. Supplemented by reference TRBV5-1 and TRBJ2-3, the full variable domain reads KAGVTQTPRYLIKTRGQQVTLSCSPISGHRSVSWYQQTPGQGLQFLFEYFSETQRNKGNFPGRFSGRQFSNSRSEMNVSTLELGDSALYLCASSLEGGMRDTQYFGPGTRLTVL.

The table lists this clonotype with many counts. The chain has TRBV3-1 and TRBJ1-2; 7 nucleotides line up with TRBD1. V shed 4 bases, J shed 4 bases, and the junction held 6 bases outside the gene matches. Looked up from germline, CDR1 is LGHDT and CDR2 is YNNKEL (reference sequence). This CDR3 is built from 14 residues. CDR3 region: CASSPAAGGYGYTF. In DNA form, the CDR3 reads TGTGCCAGCAGCCCTGCGGCAGGGGGCTATGGCTACACCTTC.

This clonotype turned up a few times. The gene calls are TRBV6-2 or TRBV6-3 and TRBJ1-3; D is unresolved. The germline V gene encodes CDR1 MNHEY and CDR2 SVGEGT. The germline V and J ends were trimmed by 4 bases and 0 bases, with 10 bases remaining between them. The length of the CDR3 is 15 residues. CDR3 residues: CASSSPADSGNTIYF. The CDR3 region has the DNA TGTGCCAGCAGTTCGCCGGCCGACTCTGGAAACACCATATATTTT.

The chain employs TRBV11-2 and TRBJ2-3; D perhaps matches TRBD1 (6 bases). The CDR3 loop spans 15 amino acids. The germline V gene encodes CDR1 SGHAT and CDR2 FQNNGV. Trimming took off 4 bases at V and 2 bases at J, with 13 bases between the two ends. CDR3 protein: CASSWPGQATDTQYF. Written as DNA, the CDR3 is TGTGCCAGCAGCTGGCCGGGACAAGCCACAGATACGCAGTATTTT.

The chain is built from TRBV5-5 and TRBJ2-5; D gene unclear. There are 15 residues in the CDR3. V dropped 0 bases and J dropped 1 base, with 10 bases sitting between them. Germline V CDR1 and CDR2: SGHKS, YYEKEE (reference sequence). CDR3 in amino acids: CASSLAQLSQETQYF. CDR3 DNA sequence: TGTGCCAGCAGCTTGGCACAGCTGTCCCAAGAGACCCAGTACTTC.

CDR3 in amino acids: CASSTTPTGNTEAFF. CDR3 DNA sequence: TGTGCCAGCAGCACCACTCCGACAGGGAACACTGAAGCTTTCTTT. The chain links TRBV6-1 to TRBJ1-1; D may be TRBD1 (6 bases). Trimming stripped 6 bases from V and 1 base from J, with 15 bases between. Germline CDR1 and CDR2: MNHNS and SASEGT. CDR3 length equals 15 residues.

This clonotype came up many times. This chain's CDR3 is CASSPAGTYEQYF. DNA of the CDR3: TGTGCCAGCAGCCCGGCGGGAACCTACGAGCAGTACTTC. J is TRBJ2-7 and V is TRBV12-3 or TRBV12-4; maybe TRBD2 (6 bases). CDR3 size: 13 residues. The V end lost 6 bases, the J end lost 2 bases, and 11 bases lay between the germline ends.